This TCR beta chain emerged from a study of response to subunit inactivated influenza vaccine (dated by TCRdb to between 2017 and 2018). A note on the overall study: Deep quantitative T cell receptor repertoire profiling was used in the study to track responses to a trivalent subunit inactivated influenza vaccine.

Beyond this particular receptor, the publication reports: According to the authors, only a limited number of new T cells may be recruited by each seasonal influenza vaccination.

This clonotype was seen more than once but under ten times. It lacks a known antigen. The record has no base qualities; no much larger clone is one base away. The junction carries 8 bases between V and J, which are trimmed by 2 bases and 7 bases respectively. Spanning cysteine to phenylalanine, the CDR3 consists of 13 amino acids. The kept DNA is CDR3 alone, 39 bases in frame from the first base. CDR1 MNHEY and CDR2 SVGEGT are derived from the germline V gene. Library method: RT-PCR. TCRdb names Illumina HiSeq 2500 as the instrument used. Using fastp at Q25 and MiXCR, TCRdb reprocessed the public reads and kept productive beta chains. Each entry is one CDR3 protein sequence, shown with its most common DNA and genes. The sample records hundreds of thousands of distinct CDR3 sequences, 15% to 19% of which are singletons. The ten largest clones add up to roughly 12% of the sample.

The clonotype comes from a man aged 45 to 65 who received an inactivated influenza vaccine. Donor details come from another sample of the same person, matched by shared clones. The sequencing used PBMCs from blood, collected 11 to 12 days after vaccination. The rearranged chain carries TRBV6-2 or TRBV6-3 and TRBJ1-4; the D gene remains uncertain. The encoded CDR3 is CASSYGRSEKLFF. The sequenced DNA: TGTGCCAGCAGTTACGGTCGGTCTGAAAAACTGTTTTTT.